A selection of T cell receptor beta chains follows, all from one sample in a study of blood T cell repertoires in COVID-19. Here immunoSEQ multiplex PCR was the method, and the copy in TCRdb shows in-frame clones only, minus some. The sample has around 85,000 clones; 90% are singletons. What was sequenced was peripheral blood. All receptors come from a woman at least 80 years old with active or convalescent COVID-19. CDR3s include the opening cysteine and the closing phenylalanine or tryptophan. D genes are given only for firm matches. The size field is filled for only some rows; it gives once, few, many or a size class.

D: TRBD1
J: TRBJ1-2
size: once
V: TRBV30
CDR3: CAWSPGGKGYTF
DNA: TGTGCCTGGAGCCCAGGGGGGAAGGGCTACACCTTC

D: TRBD1
J: TRBJ1-4
size: NA
V: TRBV5-1
CDR3: CASSLGDRATNEKLFF
DNA: TGCGCCAGCAGCTTGGGGGACAGGGCAACTAATGAAAAACTGTTTTTT

D: TRBD1
J: TRBJ2-7
size: NA
V: TRBV3-1/TRBV3-2
CDR3: CASRQRGTALYEQYF
DNA: TGTGCCAGCAGACAAAGGGGGACAGCCCTTTACGAGCAGTACTTC

D: NA
J: TRBJ2-1
size: NA
V: TRBV20-1
CDR3: CSAGQPEGQFF
DNA: TGCAGTGCTGGACAGCCCGAGGGGCAGTTCTTC

D: TRBD1
J: TRBJ1-5
size: few
V: TRBV28
CDR3: CASSSLRDRGYDQPQHF
DNA: TGTGCCAGCAGCTCGCTCCGGGACAGGGGTTATGATCAGCCCCAGCATTTT

D: NA
J: TRBJ2-7
size: few
V: TRBV13
CDR3: CASSLGGQRLSYEQYF
DNA: TGTGCCAGCAGCTTAGGCGGACAGAGATTATCCTACGAGCAGTACTTC

D: NA
J: TRBJ1-1
size: NA
V: TRBV19
CDR3: CASSMTRGTEAFF
DNA: TGTGCCAGTAGTATGACCAGAGGGACTGAAGCTTTCTTT

D: TRBD2
J: TRBJ2-1
size: NA
V: TRBV18
CDR3: CASSPAGGVKDEQFF
DNA: TGTGCCAGCTCACCTGCGGGAGGCGTTAAGGATGAGCAGTTCTTC

D: NA
J: TRBJ2-7
size: NA
V: TRBV27
CDR3: CASSSRQGYEQYF
DNA: TGTGCCAGCAGTTCACGGCAGGGATACGAGCAGTACTTC

D: TRBD2
J: TRBJ2-1
size: NA
V: TRBV20-1
CDR3: CSASFIAAGVGIYNEQFF
DNA: TGCAGTGCTAGTTTTATAGCGGCGGGAGTCGGGATATACAATGAGCAGTTCTTC

D: TRBD1
J: TRBJ2-2
size: NA
V: TRBV2
CDR3: CASSEIQGAAGELFF
DNA: TGTGCCAGCAGTGAAATACAGGGGGCGGCCGGGGAGCTGTTTTTT

D: NA
J: TRBJ1-5
size: few
V: TRBV18
CDR3: CASSRTGNQPQHF
DNA: TGTGCCAGCTCACGTACGGGCAATCAGCCCCAGCATTTT